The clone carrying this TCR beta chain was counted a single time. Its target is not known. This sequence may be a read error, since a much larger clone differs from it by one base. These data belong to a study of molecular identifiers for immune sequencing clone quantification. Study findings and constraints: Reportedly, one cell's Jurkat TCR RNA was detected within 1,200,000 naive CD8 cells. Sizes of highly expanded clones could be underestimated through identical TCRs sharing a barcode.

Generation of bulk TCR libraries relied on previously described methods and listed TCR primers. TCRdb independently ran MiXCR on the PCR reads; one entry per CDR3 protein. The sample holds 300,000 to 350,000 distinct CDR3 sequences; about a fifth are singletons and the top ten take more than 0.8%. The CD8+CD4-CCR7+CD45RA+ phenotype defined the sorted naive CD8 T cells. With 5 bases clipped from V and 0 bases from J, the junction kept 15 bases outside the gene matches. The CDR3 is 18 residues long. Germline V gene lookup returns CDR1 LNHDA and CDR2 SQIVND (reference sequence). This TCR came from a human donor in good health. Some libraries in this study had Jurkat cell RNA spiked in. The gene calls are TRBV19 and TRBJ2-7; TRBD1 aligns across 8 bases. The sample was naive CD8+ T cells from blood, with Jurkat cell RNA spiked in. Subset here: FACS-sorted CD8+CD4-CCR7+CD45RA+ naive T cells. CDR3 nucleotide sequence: TGTGCCAGTAGTCCCGCCCCCCGGACAGGGATTAGCTCCTACGAGCAGTACTTC. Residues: CASSPAPRTGISSYEQYF.